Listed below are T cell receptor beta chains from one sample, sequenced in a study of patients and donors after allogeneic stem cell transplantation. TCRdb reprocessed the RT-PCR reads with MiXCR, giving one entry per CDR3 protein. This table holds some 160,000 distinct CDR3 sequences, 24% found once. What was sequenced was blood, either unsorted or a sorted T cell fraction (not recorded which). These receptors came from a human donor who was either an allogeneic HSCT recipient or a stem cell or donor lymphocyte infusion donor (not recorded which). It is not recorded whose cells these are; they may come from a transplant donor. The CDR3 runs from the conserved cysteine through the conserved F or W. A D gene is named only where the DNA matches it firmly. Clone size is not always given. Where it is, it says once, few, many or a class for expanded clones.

CSVGAWVNTEAFF	TGCAGCGTTGGAGCCTGGGTGAACACTGAAGCTTTCTTT	TRBV29-1	TRBJ1-1	NA	NA
CATSSQTGSPLHF	TGTGCCACCAGCAGTCAAACAGGGTCACCCCTCCACTTT	TRBV15	TRBJ1-6	NA	NA
CASSNPDSYNEQFF	TGTGCCAGCAGCAACCCTGACAGTTACAATGAGCAGTTCTTC	TRBV21-1	TRBJ2-1	NA	NA
CATATGRGTEAFF	TGTGCCACCGCGACAGGGAGAGGTACTGAAGCTTTCTTT	TRBV7-2	TRBJ1-1	TRBD1	few
CASSLDFTSGSTDTQYF	TGTGCCAGCAGCTTAGATTTTACTAGCGGGAGCACAGATACGCAGTATTTT	TRBV7-8	TRBJ2-3	TRBD2	NA
CASSLGHRRTEKLFF	TGCGCCAGCAGCTTAGGACATCGGCGAACTGAAAAACTGTTTTTT	TRBV5-1	TRBJ1-4	NA	few
CASSRRGQETQYF	TGTGCCAGCAGCCGACGGGGGCAAGAGACCCAGTACTTC	TRBV28	TRBJ2-5	NA	few
CSARDPGQATDTQYF	TGCAGTGCTAGAGATCCGGGACAGGCCACAGATACGCAGTATTTT	TRBV20-1	TRBJ2-3	TRBD1	few
CASSLGTPGGYTF	TGCGCCAGCAGCTTGGGCACACCGGGCGGCTACACCTTC	TRBV5-1	TRBJ1-2	NA	NA
CASSLRAGGDYGYTF	TGTGCCAGCAGCTTAAGGGCAGGGGGAGACTATGGCTACACCTTC	TRBV7-3	TRBJ1-2	TRBD1	many
CASGHPRVDTIYF	TGTGCCAGCGGCCACCCCCGCGTAGACACCATATATTTT	TRBV6-5	TRBJ1-3	NA	NA
CASSPSSRELFF	TGTGCCAGCAGCCCCTCGTCCAGGGAGCTGTTTTTT	TRBV7-3	TRBJ2-2	NA	few
CSAGRTDQPQHF	TGCAGTGCCGGGAGGACAGATCAGCCCCAGCATTTT	TRBV20-1	TRBJ1-5	NA	many
CASSYFDSNQPQHF	TGTGCCAGCAGTTACTTTGATAGCAATCAGCCCCAGCATTTT	TRBV12-3/TRBV12-4	TRBJ1-5	NA	many
CASAPTGGIRNTEAFF	TGTGCCAGCGCCCCGACAGGGGGCATTAGGAACACTGAAGCTTTCTTT	TRBV12-3/TRBV12-4	TRBJ1-1	TRBD1	NA
CASSLAHRGFNTGGELFF	TGTGCCAGCAGCTTAGCCCACAGGGGGTTTAACACCGGCGGGGAGCTGTTTTTT	TRBV11-2	TRBJ2-2	TRBD1	few
CASSTGLGVHEQFF	TGTGCCAGCAGTACCGGACTAGGGGTTCATGAGCAGTTCTTC	TRBV6-6	TRBJ2-1	TRBD2	NA
CTSSQVRGEYYGYTF	TGTACCAGCAGCCAAGTACGGGGGGAGTACTATGGCTACACCTTC	TRBV4-2	TRBJ1-2	NA	NA
CASSLISLAEPYNEQFF	TGTGCCAGCAGTTTAATCTCATTGGCGGAACCTTACAATGAGCAGTTCTTC	TRBV12-3/TRBV12-4	TRBJ2-1	NA	NA
CASRTTGEVYQPQHF	TGTGCCAGCAGGACGACAGGGGAGGTTTATCAGCCCCAGCATTTT	TRBV6-1	TRBJ1-5	TRBD1	many
CASSHGHPLRETQYF	TGTGCCAGCAGCCATGGCCACCCCTTAAGGGAGACCCAGTACTTC	TRBV4-2	TRBJ2-5	NA	NA
CASRRGGGAANEQFF	TGTGCCAGCAGGCGGGGCGGGGGGGCTGCCAATGAGCAGTTCTTC	TRBV6-5	TRBJ2-1	TRBD2	NA
CASSLFRGFKDGYTF	TGTGCCAGCAGCTTGTTCAGGGGGTTTAAAGATGGCTACACCTTC	TRBV5-6	TRBJ1-2	TRBD1	many
CANSDPYTEAFF	TGTGCCAACTCAGATCCGTACACTGAAGCTTTCTTT	TRBV6-1	TRBJ1-1	NA	NA
CASRETGTGAYNEQFF	TGTGCCAGCAGAGAGACCGGGACAGGGGCCTACAATGAGCAGTTCTTC	TRBV12-3/TRBV12-4	TRBJ2-1	TRBD1	few
CSARQDHGYTF	TGCAGTGCTAGACAGGATCATGGCTACACCTTC	TRBV20-1	TRBJ1-2	NA	few
CASSLVGSNEQYF	TGCGCCAGCAGCTTGGTAGGGTCGAACGAGCAGTACTTC	TRBV5-1	TRBJ2-7	NA	NA
CASSLGTGGSSNQPQHF	TGTGCCAGCAGCTTAGGGACAGGGGGCAGTAGCAATCAGCCCCAGCATTTT	TRBV7-6	TRBJ1-5	TRBD1	few
CATLGLAGSGTQYF	TGTGCCACCCTGGGGCTAGCGGGTTCGGGGACCCAGTACTTC	TRBV10-3	TRBJ2-5	TRBD2	NA
CASSRLETILNEQFF	TGTGCCAGCAGCCGGCTTGAGACTATCCTCAATGAGCAGTTCTTC	TRBV14	TRBJ2-1	NA	few
CASRQVPYGYTF	TGTGCCAGCAGACAGGTTCCCTATGGCTACACCTTC	TRBV12-3/TRBV12-4	TRBJ1-2	NA	NA
CASSQDYETGVYEQYF	TGTGCCAGCAGCCAAGATTACGAAACAGGGGTCTACGAGCAGTACTTC	TRBV14	TRBJ2-7	TRBD1	few
CAISRGRGVGQPQHF	TGTGCCATCAGTCGGGGCAGGGGGGTCGGTCAGCCCCAGCATTTT	TRBV10-3	TRBJ1-5	TRBD1	NA
CASSLGLWGNGSSGNTVYF	NA	TRBV7-9	TRBJ1-3	NA	NA
CASSPRGRGYYGYTF	TGTGCCAGCAGCCCTAGGGGGCGCGGTTACTATGGCTACACCTTC	TRBV12-3/TRBV12-4	TRBJ1-2	TRBD1	NA
CASSLDLLSRLVTEAFF	TGCGCCAGCAGCTTAGATCTCCTTTCCAGGCTTGTGACTGAAGCTTTCTTT	TRBV5-1	TRBJ1-1	NA	many
CASKVAARANYGYTF	TGTGCCAGCAAGGTGGCAGCGAGAGCTAACTATGGCTACACCTTC	TRBV6-2/TRBV6-3	TRBJ1-2	NA	NA
CASSYRRERDQFF	TGTGCCAGCAGTTACCGTCGTGAGCGGGATCAGTTCTTC	TRBV6-2/TRBV6-3	TRBJ2-1	TRBD2	few
CASSVTSGVQETQYF	TGTGCCAGCAGCGTAACCAGCGGGGTACAAGAGACCCAGTACTTC	TRBV9	TRBJ2-5	TRBD2	NA
CSAKEPGGTEAFF	TGCAGTGCGAAAGAACCTGGGGGCACTGAAGCTTTCTTT	TRBV20-1	TRBJ1-1	NA	NA
CASSFGQLNSPLHF	TGCGCCAGCAGCTTCGGTCAGCTTAATTCACCCCTCCACTTT	TRBV5-1	TRBJ1-6	NA	many
CASSRDWLGGDTQYF	TGTGCCAGCAGCCGAGACTGGCTTGGGGGAGATACGCAGTATTTT	TRBV7-9	TRBJ2-3	NA	NA
CASSAMNTEAFF	TGTGCCAGCAGCGCCATGAACACTGAAGCTTTCTTT	TRBV12-3/TRBV12-4	TRBJ1-1	NA	NA
CASSLDTNYEQYF	TGCGCCAGCAGCTTGGACACCAACTACGAGCAGTACTTC	TRBV5-1	TRBJ2-7	NA	NA
CASSSLGLALKNTGELFF	TGTGCCAGCAGTTCCCTGGGACTAGCGCTCAAGAACACCGGGGAGCTGTTTTTT	TRBV28	TRBJ2-2	TRBD2	NA
CASSPQGRRSGNTIYF	TGTGCCAGCAGCCCCCAGGGACGGAGGTCTGGAAACACCATATATTTT	TRBV7-9	TRBJ1-3	NA	NA
CAARSPRGGYIF	TGTGCAGCTAGGAGTCCCAGAGGAGGCTACATCTTC	TRBV25-1	TRBJ1-2	NA	NA
CASTTLSGNTIYF	TGTGCCAGCACAACACTCTCTGGAAACACCATATATTTT	TRBV3-1	TRBJ1-3	NA	many
CSAKKSNTEAFF	TGCAGTGCTAAAAAGTCGAACACTGAAGCTTTCTTT	TRBV20-1	TRBJ1-1	NA	many
CASSTDRRGEKLFF	TGTGCCAGCAGCACCGACAGGAGAGGTGAAAAACTGTTTTTT	TRBV7-6	TRBJ1-4	NA	few
CSARPVSGANVLTF	TGCAGTGCTAGACCGGTCTCTGGGGCCAACGTCCTGACTTTC	TRBV20-1	TRBJ2-6	NA	NA